This T cell receptor (beta chain) was recorded in a study of monozygotic twins with inflammatory bowel disease. The study, taken as a whole, reports: In the analysis, different T cell subtypes could not be told apart. Healthy twins shared more clonotypes with others than IBD patients, most markedly active ones.

This CDR3 has 11 amino acids. Germline values: CDR1 KGHDR, CDR2 SFDVKD. In eight separate reactions per sample, cDNA was generated. From its re-call of the 5' RACE reads, TCRdb lists each CDR3 protein once, without DNA. The sample's table shows approximately 300,000 distinct CDR3 sequences. Blood samples measuring roughly 2.3 ml were taken per donor. Notes on this clonotype: The antigen is undetermined.

V is TRBV24-1 and J is TRBJ2-5. The specimen was blood. The TCR was taken from a human donor with ulcerative colitis or Crohn's disease, or a healthy co-twin of an affected twin (not recorded which). The CDR3 loop reads CATSDLTTQYF.